Below, 10 T cell receptor beta chains from the same sample are listed, as sequenced in a study of blood T cell repertoires in COVID-19. Data came from immunoSEQ multiplex PCR; TCRdb stores just in-frame clones and leaves some out. The sample contains about 160,000 clones, over 70% of which appear only once. Sequenced: peripheral blood. The receptors here all came from a woman aged 60-70 years with acute or convalescent COVID-19.

The J gene is TRBJ2-7, the V gene TRBV18; 7 bases match TRBD1. The V segment lost 2 bases and the J segment 2 bases; nucleotides outside the gene matches: 3. This CDR3 is 14 amino acids long. Germline loops: CDR1 KGHSH, CDR2 LQKENI. CDR3 sequence reads: CASSPKGGPYEQYF. The CDR3 DNA is TGTGCCAGCTCACCAAAAGGGGGCCCCTACGAGCAGTACTTC.

The genes are TRBV10-3 and TRBJ1-1, with D possibly matching TRBD1 (5 bases). The length of the CDR3 is 13 residues. CDR1 ENHRY and CDR2 SYGVKD come from the germline V gene. Between the trimmed V and J ends, which lost 8 bases and 2 bases, there was a span of 12 bases. The CDR3 is CAIRLTENTEAFF. The DNA of the CDR3 is TGTGCCATCCGTCTGACAGAAAACACTGAAGCTTTCTTT.

This clone was seen a single time. This chain uses TRBV12-3 or TRBV12-4 with TRBJ1-5; tentative D call: TRBD1 (5 bases). This CDR3 has 13 amino acids. V lost 3 bases and J 7 bases, leaving 10 bases between the germline ends. The CDR3 protein is CASSFGGKQPQHF. The CDR3 DNA is TGTGCCAGCAGTTTCGGGGGAAAACAGCCCCAGCATTTT.

The V gene is TRBV7-9, the J gene TRBJ1-6; TRBD1 might be the D (5 bases). CDR1 and CDR2 from the germline V gene are SEHNR and FQNEAQ (reference sequence). V dropped 5 bases and J dropped 10 bases, with 21 bases sitting between them. This CDR3 is 16 amino acids long. This chain's CDR3 is CASSGGGSWGGSPLHF. CDR3 coding DNA: TGTGCCAGCAGCGGGGGGGGGTCATGGGGTGGCTCACCCCTCCACTTT.

This clone was detected only a few times. The V call is TRBV5-1, the J call TRBJ2-2, with a possible D match to TRBD1 (6 bases). Per germline, CDR1 SGHRS and CDR2 YFSETQ. This CDR3 region has 15 residues. V was pared by 0 bases and J by 1 base, with 7 bases between. The CDR3 protein is CASSLAGVNTGELFF. Here the CDR3 DNA reads TGCGCCAGCAGCTTGGCAGGGGTGAACACCGGGGAGCTGTTTTTT.

The V call is TRBV2, the J call TRBJ2-5; 9 positions match TRBD2. Germline V lookup: CDR1 SNHLY, CDR2 FYNNEI. This CDR3 region has 13 residues. V was clipped by 8 bases and J by 5 bases; unmatched bases: 6. The CDR3, as DNA: TGTGCCAGCGGCGGCGGGGGGGCGGAGACCCAGTACTTC. The encoded protein is CASGGGGAETQYF.

J is TRBJ1-1 and V is TRBV18, with TRBD1 matching over 7 bases. The CDR3 length is 15 residues. J gave up 4 bases and V 3 bases, and 8 bases lay outside the gene matches. Germline V lookup: CDR1 KGHSH, CDR2 LQKENI. This CDR3 reads CASSPATGFTTEAFF. In DNA, the CDR3 is TGTGCCAGCTCACCGGCGACAGGGTTTACCACTGAAGCTTTCTTT.

The V and J genes are TRBV5-4 and TRBJ1-2; unclear D gene. CDR3 length: 14 residues. Germline CDR1 and CDR2: SGHNT and YYREEE (reference sequence). V was pared by 1 base and J by 5 bases, with 12 bases between. CDR3 nucleotides: TGTGCCAGCAGCTTGAAAACAGAGCTATATGGCTACACCTTC. Translated: CASSLKTELYGYTF.

This clone was picked up a small number of times. V is TRBV11-2 and J is TRBJ1-2; 8 bases match TRBD1. The CDR3 loop spans 16 amino acids. Trimming took 4 bases from V and 7 from J; bases not matched to a gene: 14. Germline V gene data show CDR1 as SGHAT and CDR2 as FQNNGV. CDR3 region: CASSSTSRGLGAGYTF. The CDR3 DNA is TGTGCCAGCAGCTCAACCTCCAGGGGGCTTGGGGCTGGCTACACCTTC.

The chain has TRBV10-3 and TRBJ1-1, with D hard to call. This CDR3 region has 13 residues. V lost 7 bases to trimming and J lost 4 bases, with 13 bases between them. CDR1 is ENHRY and CDR2 is SYGVKD in the germline V gene. CDR3 sequence: CAIMFAGGTEAFF. CDR3 nucleotides: TGTGCCATCATGTTTGCAGGAGGCACTGAAGCTTTCTTT.